The 9 T cell receptor beta chains listed next were all sequenced from one sample in a study of blood T cell repertoires in COVID-19. Sequenced by immunoSEQ multiplex PCR; TCRdb stores in-frame clones only, minus some. The repertoire holds 190,000 or so clones, with about 87% as singletons. The sequenced sample was peripheral blood. These receptors all stem from a middle-aged man with active or convalescent COVID-19.

The chain is built from TRBV6-2 or TRBV6-3 and TRBJ2-1, with 11 bases lining up with TRBD2. The CDR3 extends over 17 amino acids. CDR1 and CDR2 from the germline V gene are MNHEY and SVGEGT. With 2 bases clipped from V and 0 bases from J, the junction kept 3 bases outside the gene matches. This CDR3 reads CASSYAGLADSYNEQFF. CDR3 DNA: TGTGCCAGCAGTTACGCGGGACTAGCGGACTCCTACAATGAGCAGTTCTTC.

The chain uses TRBV6-2 or TRBV6-3 and TRBJ1-1; D remains unclear. The CDR3 sequence is 13 residues long. Trimming took off 5 bases at V and 4 bases at J, with 11 bases between the two ends. Germline CDR1 and CDR2: MNHEY and SVGEGT. CDR3 sequence: CASSRPFGTEAFF. In DNA, the CDR3 is TGTGCCAGCAGTCGCCCGTTCGGCACTGAAGCTTTCTTT.

The J gene is TRBJ1-6, the V gene TRBV15; no reliable D call. CDR1 is LNHNV, CDR2 YYDKDF, per germline (reference sequence). This CDR3 is 16 amino acids long. V shed 1 base and J shed 9 bases, with 16 bases lying between them. DNA of the CDR3: TGTGCCACCAGCAGAGGTCGCTGGGCCGCGAGTTCACCCCTCCACTTT. Its translation: CATSRGRWAASSPLHF.

Only a few counts were recorded for this clone. The chain combines TRBV9 with TRBJ1-2; D remains unclear. Germline V CDR1 and CDR2: SGDLS, YYNGEE. V dropped 3 bases and J dropped 4 bases, with 16 bases sitting between them. This CDR3 spans 15 amino acids. CDR3 bases: TGTGCCAGCAGCGACAACTCCCACAGCCTCTATGGCTACACCTTC. Translated, it gives CASSDNSHSLYGYTF.

The chain uses TRBV28 and TRBJ1-5; D is unresolved. The CDR3 runs to 12 residues. V was shortened by 8 bases and J by 6 bases, with 11 bases between the two germline ends. Looked up from germline, CDR1 is MDHEN and CDR2 is SYDVKM. The CDR3 here is CASAKSPQPQHF. CDR3 in DNA: TGTGCCAGCGCGAAGTCACCTCAGCCCCAGCATTTT.

The count of this clone is one. The rearrangement uses TRBV10-3 and TRBJ1-3; 9 positions agree with TRBD1. CDR3 length equals 15 residues. Germline CDR1 reads ENHRY; CDR2 reads SYGVKD. V dropped 6 bases and J dropped 2; count of bases not matched to a gene: 5. This CDR3 is CAIRTGTGTGNTIYF. Here the CDR3 DNA reads TGTGCCATCAGGACAGGGACAGGGACTGGAAACACCATATATTTT.

This clone came up a few times. The chain joins TRBV5-1 to TRBJ1-3; D is perhaps TRBD1 (5 bases). V lost 1 base, J lost 2 bases, and 16 bases lay in between. CDR3 length equals 17 residues. CDR1 and CDR2 (germline): SGHRS, YFSETQ. The CDR3 DNA is TGCGCCAGCAGCTTGATCTCTCAGGGAACCCCTGGAAACACCATATATTTT. Translating it yields CASSLISQGTPGNTIYF.

A few counts support this clone. V and J are TRBV28 and TRBJ1-2; D is unclear. Trimming pared 5 bases from V and 7 bases from J, leaving 11 bases between. CDR1 and CDR2 (germline): MDHEN, SYDVKM. CDR3 length equals 12 residues. CDR3 amino acids: CASSTQTTGYTF. CDR3 coding DNA: TGTGCCAGCAGTACACAAACCACTGGCTACACCTTC.

The chain links TRBV3-1 (or the pseudogene TRBV3-2) to TRBJ1-1, with a tentative D call TRBD1 (5 bases). CDR1 and CDR2 from the germline V gene are LGHDT and YNNKEL (reference sequence). V lost 3 bases and J lost 5, with 16 bases in between. The CDR3 is made up of 15 amino acids. CDR3 nucleotides: TGTGCCAGCAGCCAGAGGACATCCCTCGGGACTGAAGCTTTCTTT. Amino acid sequence: CASSQRTSLGTEAFF.